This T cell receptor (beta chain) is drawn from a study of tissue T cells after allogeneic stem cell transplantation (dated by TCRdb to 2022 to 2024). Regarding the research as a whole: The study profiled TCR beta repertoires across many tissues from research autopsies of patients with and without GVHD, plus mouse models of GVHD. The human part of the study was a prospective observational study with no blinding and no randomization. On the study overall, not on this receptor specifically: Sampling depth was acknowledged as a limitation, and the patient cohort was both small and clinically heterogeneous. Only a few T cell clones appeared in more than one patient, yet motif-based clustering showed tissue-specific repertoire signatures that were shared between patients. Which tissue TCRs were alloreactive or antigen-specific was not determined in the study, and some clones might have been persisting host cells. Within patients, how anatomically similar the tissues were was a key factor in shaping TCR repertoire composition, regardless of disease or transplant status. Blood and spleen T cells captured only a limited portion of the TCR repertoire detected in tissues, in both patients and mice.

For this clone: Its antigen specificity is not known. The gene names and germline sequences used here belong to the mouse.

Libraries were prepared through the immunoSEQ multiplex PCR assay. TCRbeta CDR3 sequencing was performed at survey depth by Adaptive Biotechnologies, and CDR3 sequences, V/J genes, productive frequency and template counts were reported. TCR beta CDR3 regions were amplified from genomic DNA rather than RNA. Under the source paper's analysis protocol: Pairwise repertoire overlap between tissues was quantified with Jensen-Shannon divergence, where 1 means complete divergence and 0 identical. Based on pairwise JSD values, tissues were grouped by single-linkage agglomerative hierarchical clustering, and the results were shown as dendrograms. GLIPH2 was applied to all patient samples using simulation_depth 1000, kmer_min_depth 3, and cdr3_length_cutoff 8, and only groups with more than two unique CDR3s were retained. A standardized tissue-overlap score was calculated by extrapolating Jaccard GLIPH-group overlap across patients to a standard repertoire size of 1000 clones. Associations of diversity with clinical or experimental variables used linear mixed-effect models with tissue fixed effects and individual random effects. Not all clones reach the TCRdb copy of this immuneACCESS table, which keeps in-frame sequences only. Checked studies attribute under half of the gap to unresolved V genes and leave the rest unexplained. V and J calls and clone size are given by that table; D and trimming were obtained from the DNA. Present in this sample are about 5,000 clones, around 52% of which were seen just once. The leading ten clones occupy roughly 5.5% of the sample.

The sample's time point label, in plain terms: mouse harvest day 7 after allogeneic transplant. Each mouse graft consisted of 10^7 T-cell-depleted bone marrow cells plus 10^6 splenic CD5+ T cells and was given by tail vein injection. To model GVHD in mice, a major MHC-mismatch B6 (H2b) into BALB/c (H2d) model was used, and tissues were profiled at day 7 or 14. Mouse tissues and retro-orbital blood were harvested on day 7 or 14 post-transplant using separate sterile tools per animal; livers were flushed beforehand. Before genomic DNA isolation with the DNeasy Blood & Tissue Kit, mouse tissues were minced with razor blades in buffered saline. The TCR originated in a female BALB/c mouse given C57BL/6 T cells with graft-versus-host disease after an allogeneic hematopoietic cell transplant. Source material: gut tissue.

The part of the CDR3 DNA that was read is TGTGCCAGCAGCTTAGACCCTAACCAAGACACCCAGTAC. Its product reads: CASSLDPNQDTQY. The full CDR3 reads CASSLDPNQDTQYF. This chain is built from TRBV3 and TRBJ2-5; the D gene is not confidently resolved. The CDR3 end lies 1 residue beyond the end of the read and is filled in from the germline J gene. The CDR3 starts with the cysteine, ends with the phenylalanine, and has 14 residues. The 39 bases shown cover part of the CDR3, and their frame starts at base 1. From a lookup of the germline V gene (reference sequence), CDR1 and CDR2 are SNHLY and FYNGKV. The V and J ends are trimmed by 1 base and 0 bases, leaving 5 bases between them.